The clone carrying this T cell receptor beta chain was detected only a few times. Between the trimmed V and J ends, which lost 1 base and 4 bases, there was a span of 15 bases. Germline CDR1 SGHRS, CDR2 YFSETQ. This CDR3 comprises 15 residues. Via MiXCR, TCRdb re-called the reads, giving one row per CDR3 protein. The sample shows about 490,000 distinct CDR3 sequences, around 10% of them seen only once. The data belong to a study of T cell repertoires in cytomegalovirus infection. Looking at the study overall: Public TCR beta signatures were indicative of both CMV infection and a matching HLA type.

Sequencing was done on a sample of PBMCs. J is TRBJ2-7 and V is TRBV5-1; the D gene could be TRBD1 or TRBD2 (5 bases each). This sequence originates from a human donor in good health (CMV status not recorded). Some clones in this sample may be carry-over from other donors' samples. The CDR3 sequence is CASSLIPGREYEQYF. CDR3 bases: TGCGCCAGCAGCTTGATCCCAGGCAGGGAGTACGAGCAGTACTTC.